The following is a TCR beta chain sequence with its context. The antigen remains undetermined. The ends were cut back, 5 bases at V and 5 bases at J, with 16 bases in the middle. Germline-derived CDR1 and CDR2 are LGHNT and FRNRAP. The CDR3 has 15 residues. This entry comes from a study of neoadjuvant nivolumab and ipilimumab in lung cancer. Study conclusions and caveats: From pretherapy to surgery, tumor richness and clonality rose with dual therapy.

Only in-frame clones appear in the TCRdb table, and some are missing; sequencing was by immunoSEQ multiplex PCR. The table has some 18,000 clones, 80% to 90% seen once. The clonotype comes from an adult with non-small cell lung cancer. The chain recombines TRBV12-5 with TRBJ1-5; TRBD1 might be the D (6 bases). Sequenced material: peripheral blood, taken before neoadjuvant nivolumab, alone or with ipilimumab. The CDR3 coding sequence is TGTGCTAGTGGTATTGATACAGGGTTTGATCAGCCCCAGCATTTT. Translation: CASGIDTGFDQPQHF.